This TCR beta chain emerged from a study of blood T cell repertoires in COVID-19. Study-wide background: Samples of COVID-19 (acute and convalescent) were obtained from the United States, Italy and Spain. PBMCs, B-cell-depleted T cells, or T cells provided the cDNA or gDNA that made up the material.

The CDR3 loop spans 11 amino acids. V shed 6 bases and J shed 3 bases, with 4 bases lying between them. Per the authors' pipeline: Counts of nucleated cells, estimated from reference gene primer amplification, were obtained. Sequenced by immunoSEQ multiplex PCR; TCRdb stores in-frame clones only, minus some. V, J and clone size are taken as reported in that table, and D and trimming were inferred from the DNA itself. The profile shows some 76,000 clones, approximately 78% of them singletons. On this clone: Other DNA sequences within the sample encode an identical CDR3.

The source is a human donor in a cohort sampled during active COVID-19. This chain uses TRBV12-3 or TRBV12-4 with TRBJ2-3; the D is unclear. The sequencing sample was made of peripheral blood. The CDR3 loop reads CASSPTDTQYF. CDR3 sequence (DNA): TGTGCCAGCAGCCCAACAGATACGCAGTATTTT.